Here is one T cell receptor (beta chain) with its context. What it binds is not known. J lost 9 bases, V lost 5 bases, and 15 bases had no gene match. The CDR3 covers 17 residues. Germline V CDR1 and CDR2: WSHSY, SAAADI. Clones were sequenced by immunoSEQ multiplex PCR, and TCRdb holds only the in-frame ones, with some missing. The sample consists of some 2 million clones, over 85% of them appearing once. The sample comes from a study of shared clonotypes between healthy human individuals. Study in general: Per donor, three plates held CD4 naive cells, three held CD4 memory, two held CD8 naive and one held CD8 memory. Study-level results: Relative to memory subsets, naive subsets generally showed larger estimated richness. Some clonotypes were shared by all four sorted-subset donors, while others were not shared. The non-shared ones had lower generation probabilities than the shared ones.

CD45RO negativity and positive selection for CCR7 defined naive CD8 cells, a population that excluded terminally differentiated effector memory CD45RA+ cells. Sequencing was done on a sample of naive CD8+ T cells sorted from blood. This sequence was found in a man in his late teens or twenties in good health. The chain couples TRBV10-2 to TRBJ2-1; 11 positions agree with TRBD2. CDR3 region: CASSSRNIAGGHTEQFF. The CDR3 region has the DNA TGCGCCAGCAGTTCCCGGAATATAGCGGGGGGGCACACTGAGCAGTTCTTC.